This TCR beta chain was captured by sequencing in a study of cytomegalovirus exposure and HLA in healthy donors. Study-level points and caveats: Follow-up analysis later connected one missense variant in DCLRE1C with trimming of TCR beta V- and J-genes.

This clone was counted once. Its antigen remains unknown. CDR1 is MNHNY, CDR2 SVGAGI, per germline (reference sequence). CDR3 length: 14 residues. Trimming took 4 bases from V and 4 from J, leaving 13 bases between them. Both 60 Vbeta primers and 13 Jbeta primers went into the PCR. Produced via immunoSEQ multiplex PCR; TCRdb's table is partial and in-frame only. In the table there are over 150,000 clones, 80% of which are singletons. V usage is TRBV6-6 and J usage is TRBJ2-5; D is perhaps TRBD1 (5 bases). Material for sequencing was PBMCs. The sequence was obtained from a woman in her forties in good health and CMV-seropositive. In nucleotides, the CDR3 is TGTGCCAGCAGTTCTAAGGGGTCCGCAGAGACCCAGTACTTC. Translating it yields CASSSKGSAETQYF.